The 30 T cell receptor beta chains presented below share a single source sample, sequenced in a study of shared clonotypes between healthy human individuals. Clones were sequenced by immunoSEQ multiplex PCR, and TCRdb holds only the in-frame ones, with some missing. The top ten clones hold 1.2% of a sample with approximately 1,500,000 clones, over 95% of them seen once. The source material was naive CD4+ T cells sorted from blood. The subset: CD45RA+ positively selected. The source is a man between 25 and 39 years old in good health.

The chain has TRBV15 and TRBJ2-3, with 11 bases aligning to TRBD2. The CDR3 totals 19 residues. V shed 0 bases, J shed 0 bases, and the junction held 8 bases outside the gene matches. The germline V gene has CDR1 LNHNV and CDR2 YYDKDF (reference sequence). The CDR3 DNA follows: TGTGCCACCAGCAGAGATTCGGGAACTAGCGGGAGTAGCACAGATACGCAGTATTTT. It codes for CATSRDSGTSGSSTDTQYF.

This chain joins TRBV7-9 and TRBJ2-5; unclear D gene. The CDR3 length is 13 residues. V lost 1 base and J 1 base, leaving 4 bases between the germline ends. Germline loops: CDR1 SEHNR, CDR2 FQNEAQ (reference sequence). The CDR3 nucleotides read TGTGCCAGCAGCTTAGATCGCCAAGAGACCCAGTACTTC. This encodes CASSLDRQETQYF.

The chain links TRBV9 to TRBJ2-1, with 10 nucleotides matching TRBD2. The ends lost 1 base at V and 4 bases at J; junction bases unmatched: 2. The CDR3 extends over 15 amino acids. Germline assignment: CDR1 SGDLS and CDR2 YYNGEE. The CDR3 nucleotides read TGTGCCAGCAGCGTAACTAGCGGGATATACAATGAGCAGTTCTTC. Encoded protein: CASSVTSGIYNEQFF.

The V and J genes are TRBV5-4 and TRBJ1-2, with D hard to call. The CDR3 loop spans 15 amino acids. Between the trimmed V and J ends, which lost 4 bases and 8 bases, there was a span of 21 bases. Germline-derived CDR1 and CDR2 are SGHNT and YYREEE (reference sequence). The CDR3 region is CASSLPLTNLGGYTF. CDR3 sequence (DNA): TGTGCCAGCAGCCTTCCCTTGACAAACTTGGGAGGCTACACCTTC.

The V and J genes are TRBV2 and TRBJ2-2, with 15 bases aligning to TRBD2. The J segment lost 7 bases and the V segment lost 5 bases, leaving 8 bases of the junction unmatched. CDR3 length equals 17 residues. Germline CDR1 is SNHLY and CDR2 is FYNNEI. The CDR3 bases are TGTGCCAGCAGTTCGGGACTAGCGGGAGGCCAACACGGGGAGCTGTTTTTT. Translating it yields CASSSGLAGGQHGELFF.

V is TRBV5-5 and J is TRBJ1-2; 8 bases match TRBD1. Germline assignment: CDR1 SGHKS and CDR2 YYEKEE (reference sequence). The V and J ends lost 4 bases and 3 bases, in that order; junction bases with no gene match: 14. The length of the CDR3 is 17 residues. The DNA of the CDR3 is TGTGCCAGCAGCCCCGTCGGTCTGGGACAGGCCCACTATGGCTACACCTTC. Translation: CASSPVGLGQAHYGYTF. Together with reference TRBV5-5 and TRBJ1-2, the CDR3 gives the full variable domain: DAGVTQSPTHLIKTRGQQVTLRCSPISGHKSVSWYQQVLGQGPQFIFQYYEKEERGRGNFPDRFSARQFPNYSSELNVNALLLGDSALYLCASSPVGLGQAHYGYTFGSGTRLTVV.

This chain joins TRBV5-6 and TRBJ2-1, with 7 bases that match TRBD2. The J segment lost 9 bases and the V segment lost 9 bases, leaving 18 bases of the junction unmatched. In germline, CDR1 is SGHDT, CDR2 YYEEEE. The CDR3 is 15 amino acids. CDR3 protein: CATYRLAEKWAEQFF. DNA of the CDR3: TGTGCCACCTATCGACTAGCCGAAAAGTGGGCTGAGCAGTTCTTC. Variable domain in full (rest from reference TRBV5-6 and TRBJ2-1): DAGVTQSPTHLIKTRGQQVTLRCSPKSGHDTVSWYQQALGQGPQFIFQYYEEEERQRGNFPDRFSGHQFPNYSSELNVNALLLGDSALYLCATYRLAEKWAEQFFGPGTRLTVL.

This clone was picked up a small number of times. CDR3: CASSLVGQDSYEQYF. CDR3 in DNA: TGCGCCAGCAGCTTGGTGGGACAGGACTCCTACGAGCAGTACTTC. This chain uses TRBV5-1 with TRBJ2-7; 8 nucleotides line up with TRBD1. Germline trimming cut 0 bases from V and 0 bases from J; bases unmatched to any gene: 2. There are 15 residues in the CDR3. The germline V gene encodes CDR1 SGHRS and CDR2 YFSETQ.

This clone was seen once. This sequence joins TRBV5-1 and TRBJ2-5; TRBD2 matches at 12 bases. Germline V lookup: CDR1 SGHRS, CDR2 YFSETQ. Trimming removed 4 bases from V and 0 bases from J; junction bases left unmatched: 7. The CDR3 has 17 residues. CDR3 bases: TGCGCCAGCAGCCCAGGACTAGCGGGAAAGTACCAAGAGACCCAGTACTTC. This gives the protein CASSPGLAGKYQETQYF.

CDR3: CASSVALGGLQHF. CDR3 nucleotides: TGTGCCAGCAGCGTAGCGTTAGGGGGTCTCCAGCATTTT. The rearrangement joins TRBV9 to TRBJ1-5, with TRBD1 as a possible D gene (6 bases). The V gene's germline CDR1 is SGDLS and CDR2 YYNGEE. Deletions cut 0 bases from V and 12 bases from J, with 13 bases between. The CDR3 extends over 13 amino acids.

The chain is built from TRBV5-5 and TRBJ1-2; D perhaps matches TRBD1 (5 bases). Trimming removed 1 base from V and 4 bases from J, with 11 bases in between. The CDR3 loop spans 14 amino acids. Looked up from germline, CDR1 is SGHKS and CDR2 is YYEKEE (reference sequence). This CDR3 reads CASSLSRDGYGYTF. The CDR3 DNA reads TGTGCCAGCAGCTTGAGCAGGGATGGCTATGGCTACACCTTC.

This rearrangement joins TRBV7-6 to TRBJ2-7, with 8 bases lining up with TRBD2. Trimming cost V 1 base and J 3 bases; bases outside gene matches: 5. CDR3 size: 15 residues. Germline V gene sequence: CDR1 SGHVS, CDR2 FNYEAQ. As DNA, the CDR3 is TGTGCCAGCAGCTTAGAACTAGCGGTCCACTACGAGCAGTACTTC. Translating gives CASSLELAVHYEQYF.

The chain links TRBV5-6 to TRBJ1-5, with D uncertain. The V and J ends lost 0 bases and 2 bases respectively, with 15 bases between them. CDR3 length equals 17 residues. The germline gives CDR1 SGHDT, CDR2 YYEEEE. The CDR3 DNA follows: TGTGCCAGCAGCTTGGGGGGAATAGCAAGAGGCAATCAGCCCCAGCATTTT. Protein: CASSLGGIARGNQPQHF. Full variable domain (outside the CDR3, taken from reference TRBV5-6 and TRBJ1-5): DAGVTQSPTHLIKTRGQQVTLRCSPKSGHDTVSWYQQALGQGPQFIFQYYEEEERQRGNFPDRFSGHQFPNYSSELNVNALLLGDSALYLCASSLGGIARGNQPQHFGDGTRLSIL.

The chain uses TRBV7-8 and TRBJ2-7, with a possible D match to TRBD1 (6 bases). V lost 3 bases to trimming and J lost 3 bases, with 9 bases between them. Germline CDR1 reads SGHVS; CDR2 reads FQNEAQ. The CDR3 contains 13 residues. Written as DNA, the CDR3 is TGTGCCAGCAGCTTTCGGACAGACTACGAGCAGTACTTC. Residues: CASSFRTDYEQYF.

The chain links TRBV5-1 to TRBJ1-2; TRBD1 agrees at 11 bases. Per germline, CDR1 SGHRS and CDR2 YFSETQ. This CDR3 is 13 amino acids long. V shed 4 bases, J shed 6 bases, and the junction held 2 bases outside the gene matches. The CDR3: CASSRTGGDGYTF. The DNA for the CDR3 is TGCGCCAGCAGCCGGACAGGGGGCGATGGCTACACCTTC.

The chain links TRBV5-6 to TRBJ2-5; D uncertain. CDR1 and CDR2 from the germline V gene are SGHDT and YYEEEE. V lost 5 bases and J 3 bases, leaving 11 bases between the germline ends. The CDR3 is made up of 13 amino acids. The CDR3: CASRMGRKETQYF. The CDR3 DNA follows: TGTGCCAGCAGGATGGGTCGGAAAGAGACCCAGTACTTC.

This rearrangement joins TRBV6-1 to TRBJ2-7; D may match TRBD1 or TRBD2 (5 bases each). Trimming removed 6 bases from V and 0 bases from J, with 12 bases in between. This CDR3 region has 14 residues. CDR1 MNHNS and CDR2 SASEGT come from the germline V gene. CDR3 in DNA: TGTGCCAGCAGCCAACCGGGGCGCTCCTACGAGCAGTACTTC. Translated: CASSQPGRSYEQYF.

The chain employs TRBV7-9 and TRBJ2-5, with D possibly being TRBD1 (5 bases). V lost 3 bases, J lost 4 bases, and 12 bases lay in between. The V gene's germline CDR1 is SEHNR and CDR2 FQNEAQ (reference sequence). The CDR3 loop spans 14 amino acids. CDR3 protein: CASSFLDIGETQYF. CDR3 nucleotides: TGTGCCAGCAGCTTTTTGGACATTGGAGAGACCCAGTACTTC.

CDR3 coding DNA: TGTGCCAGCAGCGGGTCTAGCGGACACAATGAGCAGTTCTTC. Protein sequence: CASSGSSGHNEQFF. The rearrangement uses TRBV9 and TRBJ2-1; 7 bases fit TRBD2. V gave up 3 bases and J gave up 5 bases; unmatched junction bases: 5. Germline values: CDR1 SGDLS, CDR2 YYNGEE. The CDR3 length is 14 residues.

The chain employs TRBV19 and TRBJ1-5; D remains unclear. Germline V gene sequence: CDR1 LNHDA, CDR2 SQIVND (reference sequence). This CDR3 has 15 residues. V was shortened by 2 bases and J by 2 bases, with 10 bases between the two germline ends. Here the CDR3 reads CASSILPVGNQPQHF. The CDR3 nucleotides read TGTGCCAGTAGTATACTTCCCGTGGGCAATCAGCCCCAGCATTTT.

This chain connects TRBV5-4 to TRBJ2-7; D gene ambiguous. This CDR3 spans 16 amino acids. The germline gives CDR1 SGHNT, CDR2 YYREEE (reference sequence). Trimming stripped 4 bases from V and 0 bases from J, with 17 bases between. For the CDR3, the DNA is TGTGCCAGCAGCCCCAGACCGTCGTCTGTCTCCTACGAGCAGTACTTC. It is translated as CASSPRPSSVSYEQYF.

This clone was recorded once. This chain joins TRBV18 and TRBJ1-6; 8 bases align to TRBD1. With 5 bases clipped from V and 6 bases from J, the junction kept 3 bases outside the gene matches. The CDR3 has 14 amino acids. Germline assignment: CDR1 KGHSH and CDR2 LQKENI. This CDR3 is CASSSDRGNSPLHF. CDR3 DNA sequence: TGTGCCAGCTCATCAGACAGGGGTAATTCACCCCTCCACTTT. The full variable domain, in which reference TRBV18 and TRBJ1-6 provide the parts outside the CDR3, is NAGVMQNPRHLVRRRGQEARLRCSPMKGHSHVYWYRQLPEEGLKFMVYLQKENIIDESGMPKERFSAEFPKEGPSILRIQQVVRGDSAAYFCASSSDRGNSPLHFGNGTRLTVT.

As to this clone: Within the sample, other DNA sequences also encode this same CDR3. The gene calls are TRBV7-9 and TRBJ2-5; 10 nucleotides agree with TRBD1. From germline, CDR1 is SEHNR and CDR2 FQNEAQ (reference sequence). The V gene end was trimmed by 4 bases and the J gene end by 5 bases; junction bases not matched to a gene: 4. The CDR3 is 14 amino acids. The CDR3 DNA reads TGTGCCAGCAGCTCAGGACAGGGGGTTGAGACCCAGTACTTC. As protein: CASSSGQGVETQYF.

CDR3 sequence reads: CASSLTRVRWNEQFF. CDR3 sequence (DNA): TGTGCCAGCAGTCTAACTAGGGTGCGTTGGAATGAGCAGTTCTTC. This chain connects TRBV25-1 to TRBJ2-1; D is perhaps TRBD2 (5 bases). From germline, CDR1 is MGHDK and CDR2 SYGVNS. The CDR3 runs 15 residues. Deletions cut 5 bases from V and 7 bases from J, with 18 bases between.

The chain recombines TRBV9 with TRBJ1-4, with D unresolved. Germline CDR1 SGDLS, CDR2 YYNGEE. This CDR3 comprises 15 residues. V lost 0 bases, J lost 2 bases, and 8 bases lay in between. In DNA form, the CDR3 reads TGTGCCAGCAGCGTAGGAGGGCTGACTAATGAAAAACTGTTTTTT. Translated: CASSVGGLTNEKLFF.

The chain has TRBV27 and TRBJ1-2, with D unclear. Trimming cost V 6 bases and J 8 bases, with 19 bases left between them. CDR3 length equals 14 residues. The germline V gene has CDR1 MNHEY and CDR2 SMNVEV (reference sequence). The CDR3 coding sequence is TGTGCCAGCAGGTTAAATGTTGGGAGTGAAGGCTACACCTTC. Translation gives CASRLNVGSEGYTF.

This chain connects TRBV5-1 to TRBJ2-7; possible D gene TRBD2, 5 bases. CDR1 and CDR2 (germline): SGHRS, YFSETQ. V was cut by 1 base and J by 2 bases, with 10 bases left in between. This CDR3 is built from 14 residues. CDR3 region: CASSLISGTYEQYF. The CDR3 DNA is TGCGCCAGCAGCTTGATAAGCGGAACCTACGAGCAGTACTTC.

The V and J genes are TRBV28 and TRBJ1-1; 7 bases agree with TRBD1. Unmatched junction bases numbered 18, after V lost 7 bases and J lost 4 bases. Per the germline V gene, CDR1 is MDHEN and CDR2 is SYDVKM. The CDR3 has 17 residues. The CDR3 region has the DNA TGTGCCAGCAAGGAAGCAGGGGGACCACCATATGTCACTGAAGCTTTCTTT. This codes for CASKEAGGPPYVTEAFF. Looking up the rest from reference TRBV28 and TRBJ1-1 gives the full variable domain: DVKVTQSSRYLVKRTGEKVFLECVQDMDHENMFWYRQDPGLGLRLIYFSYDVKMKEKGDIPEGYSVSREKKERFSLILESASTNQTSMYLCASKEAGGPPYVTEAFFGQGTRLTVV.

The chain links TRBV7-2 to TRBJ1-2; no reliable D call. Germline loops: CDR1 SGHTA, CDR2 FQGNSA. The germline V and J ends were trimmed by 2 bases and 5 bases, with 15 bases remaining between them. This CDR3 comprises 15 residues. The CDR3 sequence: CASSLYPSMGYGYTF. CDR3 in DNA: TGTGCCAGCAGCTTATACCCGAGCATGGGATATGGCTACACCTTC. The full variable domain, rest sourced from reference TRBV7-2 and TRBJ1-2, is GAGVSQSPSNKVTEKGKDVELRCDPISGHTALYWYRQSLGQGLEFLIYFQGNSAPDKSGLPSDRFSAERTGGSVSTLTIQRTQQEDSAVYLCASSLYPSMGYGYTFGSGTRLTVV.

The rearrangement uses TRBV18 and TRBJ2-1; TRBD2 aligns across 11 bases. Germline values: CDR1 KGHSH, CDR2 LQKENI. The V gene end was trimmed by 3 bases and the J gene end by 10 bases; junction bases not matched to a gene: 8. The CDR3 is made up of 15 amino acids. This chain's CDR3 is CASSPPGTSGEEQFF. As DNA, the CDR3 is TGTGCCAGCTCACCCCCAGGGACTAGCGGTGAGGAGCAGTTCTTC. The full variable domain, completed using reference TRBV18 and TRBJ2-1, is NAGVMQNPRHLVRRRGQEARLRCSPMKGHSHVYWYRQLPEEGLKFMVYLQKENIIDESGMPKERFSAEFPKEGPSILRIQQVVRGDSAAYFCASSPPGTSGEEQFFGPGTRLTVL.